The clone carrying this T cell receptor beta chain was found many times. TCRdb fed the 5' RACE reads into MiXCR, producing one record per CDR3 protein. The data contain tens of thousands of distinct CDR3 sequences, around 6% of them seen just once; the ten biggest clones take up roughly 4.4%. The data were obtained in a study of early T cells in non-severe SARS-CoV-2 infection. The sample in question was whole blood, obtained at baseline. The TCR sequence derives from an adult who was a healthcare worker with PCR-confirmed SARS-CoV-2 infection or an uninfected control (not recorded which).

The CDR3 DNA is TGCAGCGTTGTACGGGGAACGGAACTGTTTTTT. Translating it yields CSVVRGTELFF. The chain carries TRBV29-1 and TRBJ1-4; D is uncertain. V lost 4 bases, J lost 12 bases, and 12 bases lay in between. Germline V lookup: CDR1 SQVTM, CDR2 ANQGSEA. CDR3 length: 11 amino acids. The full variable domain, with the rest looked up from reference TRBV29-1 and TRBJ1-4, is SAVISQKPSRDICQRGTSLTIQCQVDSQVTMMFWYRQQPGQSLTLIATANQGSEATYESGFVIDKFPISRPNLTFSTLTVSNMSPEDSSIYLCSVVRGTELFFGSGTQLSVL.